The clone carrying this T cell receptor (beta chain) showed up just a few times. Antigen specificity is unknown. This entry belongs to a study of beta chain features in type 1 diabetes. The V gene's germline CDR1 is LGHNA and CDR2 YNFKEQ. The CDR3 runs to 23 residues. The ends were cut back, 1 base at V and 2 bases at J, with 36 bases in the middle. Sequenced material consisted of expressed TCRB transcripts (all of the isolated RNA was reverse transcribed). Clones were read by immunoSEQ multiplex PCR, and TCRdb kept only the in-frame ones, dropping some. The table lists about 330,000 clones, approximately 9.9% of them singletons. Study-level findings and limits: Patients with type 1 diabetes carried fewer insertions and had more deletions at their VDJ junctions.

Source material: naive CD4+ T cells from blood. The receptor's source is a woman in her thirties in good health. The chain carries TRBV4-2 and TRBJ2-7; TRBD2 is a possible D gene (5 bases). CDR3 sequence reads: CASSQVAGKVAPGDESRPYEQYF. The CDR3 nucleotides are TGTGCCAGCAGCCAAGTAGCCGGGAAGGTCGCCCCTGGTGACGAGTCTCGGCCCTACGAGCAGTACTTC.